These T cell receptor beta chains were read from a single sample in a study of identical twins. Each CDR3 protein is one row after TCRdb ran MiXCR on the 5' RACE reads. The repertoire consists of nearly 650,000 distinct CDR3 sequences, with under 8.5% occurring once and the leading ten covering 1.5% to 2%. These same data were also listed under a study on yellow fever vaccine responses in identical twins.

Sequences were obtained from PBMCs. These receptors all stem from a woman under 30 in good health. Each CDR3 is given with its conserved first and last residue.

j_gene,v_gene,len,CDR3aa
TRBJ2-1,TRBV3-1,13,CASTGDSRREQFF
TRBJ2-2,TRBV10-3,14,CAISSGTETGELFF
TRBJ1-2,TRBV12-3/TRBV12-4,12,CASSFSESGYTF
TRBJ1-2,TRBV20-1,15,CSARDADRTAYGYTF
TRBJ1-3,TRBV6-1,13,CASSHQGRNTIYF
TRBJ2-7,TRBV28,17,CASRRGTSGRGTYEQYF
TRBJ1-1,TRBV20-1,11,CSVGVYTEAFF
TRBJ2-7,TRBV12-3/TRBV12-4,12,CASSPGGNEQYF
TRBJ2-1,TRBV11-2,17,CASSLGGGLSSYNEQFF
TRBJ2-3,TRBV5-6,15,CASSLGLSRTDTQYF
TRBJ2-5,TRBV9,17,CASSVGVLAGEQETQYF
TRBJ2-1,TRBV20-1,16,CSAIRREADPYNEQFF
TRBJ2-3,TRBV11-2,16,CASSSEGRRLTDTQYF
TRBJ2-5,TRBV4-1,16,CASRGSGTGIQETQYF
TRBJ1-2,TRBV5-1,14,CASSLAGTYYGYTF
TRBJ2-3,TRBV7-8,16,CASSPARAEAQYTQYF
TRBJ2-5,TRBV11-1,18,CSSSLLGGLSNQQETQYF
TRBJ2-2,TRBV20-1,14,CSATPGLVSGELFF
TRBJ2-7,TRBV6-5,19,CASSYKSTGEWASSYEQYF
TRBJ1-6,TRBV3-1,14,CASSQLTGGSPLHF
TRBJ2-1,TRBV10-3,15,CAISEGVTAYNEQFF
TRBJ2-3,TRBV7-9,17,CASSLAPTYIVPDTQYF
TRBJ2-5,TRBV20-1,14,CSAWPRPGQETQYF
TRBJ2-1,TRBV5-4,17,CASSPGGAGGWNNEQFF
TRBJ1-4,TRBV7-8,16,CASSSLPDRGFEKLFF
TRBJ2-1,TRBV12-3/TRBV12-4,16,CASSPPSGRPYNEQFF
TRBJ2-7,TRBV4-2,16,CASSQGARAGVYEQYF
TRBJ2-3,TRBV12-3/TRBV12-4,14,CASSFGGPPDTQYF
TRBJ1-2,TRBV5-5,14,CASSLGTFGYGYTF
TRBJ2-7,TRBV10-3,13,CAISRTETYEQYF
TRBJ2-2,TRBV7-9,14,CASSYRGNTGELFF
TRBJ2-5,TRBV28,11,CASSLSTLQYF
TRBJ1-1,TRBV7-9,14,CASSPEVRWAEAFF
TRBJ2-7,TRBV5-1,14,CASSLEGQSYEQYF
TRBJ1-5,TRBV20-1,15,CSALSARQGGSPQHF
TRBJ2-7,TRBV5-1,15,CASSLAGQDGYEQYF
TRBJ1-1,TRBV27,14,CASSLLTGTTEAFF